The 14 T cell receptor beta chains below were found in one sample sequenced in a study of cytomegalovirus exposure and HLA in healthy donors. PCR amplification relied on 60 Vbeta primers (plus 13 Jbeta primers). The assay was immunoSEQ multiplex PCR, and TCRdb's table has in-frame clones only and misses some. The sample carries roughly 170,000 clones, around 83% recorded once. The sequencing input was PBMCs. The receptor set was obtained from a man aged 50-60 years in good health and CMV-seronegative.

The chain combines TRBV6-5 with TRBJ1-5; D uncertain. Germline V lookup: CDR1 MNHEY, CDR2 SVGAGI. The CDR3 covers 13 residues. V lost 8 bases to trimming and J lost 6 bases, with 14 bases between them. DNA for the CDR3: TGTGCCAGCCGGGGAGAGGGAGCTCAGCCCCAGCATTTT. Residues: CASRGEGAQPQHF.

This chain links TRBV6-1 with TRBJ2-5; 7 nucleotides match TRBD2. The length of the CDR3 is 14 residues. CDR1 and CDR2 from the germline V gene are MNHNS and SASEGT. The ends lost 8 bases at V and 2 bases at J; junction bases unmatched: 8. CDR3: CASERERPQETQYF. CDR3 DNA: TGTGCCAGCGAGCGGGAAAGACCTCAAGAGACCCAGTACTTC.

This chain links TRBV7-3 with TRBJ2-7; 9 bases match TRBD1. Germline-derived CDR1 and CDR2 are SGHTA and FQGTGA. This CDR3 is built from 13 residues. The V gene end was trimmed by 6 bases and the J gene end by 7 bases; junction bases not matched to a gene: 7. For the CDR3, the DNA is TGTGCCAGCAGTTCCGACAGGGGGGGGGAGCAGTACTTC. This gives the protein CASSSDRGGEQYF.

This clone was seen just once. The chain combines TRBV5-1 with TRBJ2-5; 9 bases align to TRBD1. V lost 1 base to trimming and J lost 3 bases; unmatched junction nucleotides: 7. Germline loops: CDR1 SGHRS, CDR2 YFSETQ. This CDR3 is built from 16 residues. CDR3 in DNA: TGCGCCAGCAGCTTGACAGGGGGCGTAAGAGAAGAGACCCAGTACTTC. Its translation: CASSLTGGVREETQYF.

This clone is a singleton in its sample. The chain has TRBV7-2 and TRBJ2-3; 11 bases agree with TRBD1. From germline, CDR1 is SGHTA and CDR2 FQGNSA. The CDR3 is made up of 15 amino acids. Trimming at V came to 6 bases and at J to 5 bases, leaving 7 bases not matched to a gene. Written as DNA, the CDR3 is TGTGCCAGCAGACGCGGACAGGGGGCCTTAGATACGCAGTATTTT. Translation: CASRRGQGALDTQYF.

V gene TRBV7-2 combines with J gene TRBJ1-1; D is perhaps TRBD1 (5 bases). Looked up from germline, CDR1 is SGHTA and CDR2 is FQGNSA. CDR3 size: 15 residues. Trimming took off 4 bases at V and 3 bases at J, with 15 bases between the two ends. The CDR3 sequence is CASSYAQGLYTEAFF. CDR3 coding DNA: TGTGCCAGCAGCTATGCCCAGGGTTTGTACACTGAAGCTTTCTTT.

The CDR3 sequence is CASSLWTVQAGNTIYF. The CDR3 coding sequence is TGTGCCAGCAGCTTGTGGACAGTACAGGCTGGAAACACCATATATTTT. The chain has TRBV11-2 and TRBJ1-3; D is possibly TRBD1 (6 bases). Trimming removed 3 bases from V and 2 bases from J, with 14 bases in between. The germline CDR1 and CDR2 sequences are SGHAT and FQNNGV. CDR3 length equals 16 residues. The full variable domain, rest sourced from reference TRBV11-2 and TRBJ1-3, is EAGVAQSPRYKIIEKRQSVAFWCNPISGHATLYWYQQILGQGPKLLIQFQNNGVVDDSQLPKDRFSAERLKGVDSTLKIQPAKLEDSAVYLCASSLWTVQAGNTIYFGEGSWLTVV.

The CDR3 bases are TGTGCCAGCAGTTACAGGACAGGGAGGGAGACCCAGTACTTC. It encodes CASSYRTGRETQYF. This sequence joins TRBV6-6 and TRBJ2-5, with TRBD1 matching 8 bases. This CDR3 comprises 14 residues. The germline gives CDR1 MNHNY, CDR2 SVGAGI (reference sequence). The trim removed 2 bases at V and 5 bases at J, leaving 4 bases unmatched.

The V call is TRBV2, the J call TRBJ1-2, with TRBD1 matching over 9 bases. Trimming took 6 bases from V and 7 from J; bases not matched to a gene: 18. The CDR3 totals 17 residues. Germline values: CDR1 SNHLY, CDR2 FYNNEI. CDR3 DNA sequence: TGTGCCAGCAGCCTCACTTTACAGGGGGCGACAGATGGTGGCTACACCTTC. As protein: CASSLTLQGATDGGYTF. The whole variable domain, remainder taken from reference TRBV2 and TRBJ1-2, is EPEVTQTPSHQVTQMGQEVILRCVPISNHLYFYWYRQILGQKVEFLVSFYNNEISEKSEIFDDQFSVERPDGSNFTLKIRSTKLEDSAMYFCASSLTLQGATDGGYTFGSGTRLTVV.

V and J are TRBV5-1 and TRBJ1-3; possibly TRBD1 for D (5 bases). Germline V gives CDR1 SGHRS, CDR2 YFSETQ. V was clipped by 0 bases and J by 4 bases, with 14 bases between them. The CDR3 has 16 amino acids. CDR3 in DNA: TGCGCCAGCAGCTTGGACCCCACAAGGGGCGGAAACACCATATATTTT. Translated: CASSLDPTRGGNTIYF. Full variable domain (remainder filled in from reference TRBV5-1 and TRBJ1-3): KAGVTQTPRYLIKTRGQQVTLSCSPISGHRSVSWYQQTPGQGLQFLFEYFSETQRNKGNFPGRFSGRQFSNSRSEMNVSTLELGDSALYLCASSLDPTRGGNTIYFGEGSWLTVV.

This clone has just a few counts. The chain carries TRBV2 and TRBJ1-4; a possible D gene is TRBD1 (6 bases). Trimming stripped 4 bases from V and 6 bases from J, with 9 bases between. Germline CDR1 and CDR2: SNHLY and FYNNEI. The CDR3 covers 13 residues. The CDR3: CASSGQGYEKLFF. DNA of the CDR3: TGTGCCAGCAGTGGGCAGGGGTATGAAAAACTGTTTTTT.

The V and J genes are TRBV15 and TRBJ2-4; TRBD2 matches at 8 bases. The CDR3 is made up of 14 amino acids. Germline lookup yields CDR1 LNHNV and CDR2 YYDKDF (reference sequence). The J segment lost 7 bases and the V segment lost 7 bases, leaving 9 bases of the junction unmatched. The CDR3 is CATTTGLVRNIQYF. The CDR3 DNA reads as TGTGCCACCACCACGGGACTAGTCCGGAACATTCAGTACTTC.

V gene TRBV6-5 combines with J gene TRBJ2-2, with a possible D match to TRBD1 (7 bases). The CDR3 contains 15 residues. Germline CDR1 and CDR2: MNHEY and SVGAGI. Trimming left V 4 bases short and J 5 bases short, with 14 bases between. In DNA form, the CDR3 reads TGTGCCAGCAGTTTGAGGAGGGGGCGTACCGGGGAGCTGTTTTTT. Its protein product is CASSLRRGRTGELFF.

The rearrangement joins TRBV5-8 to TRBJ2-1; the match to TRBD2 covers 10 bases. Germline V gives CDR1 SGHTS, CDR2 YDEGEE. There are 15 residues in the CDR3. V trimming: 2 bases; J trimming: 8 bases; junction bases outside the gene matches: 7. The CDR3 protein is CASSFNLAGADEQFF. The CDR3 coding sequence is TGTGCCAGCAGCTTTAACCTAGCGGGGGCCGATGAGCAGTTCTTC.